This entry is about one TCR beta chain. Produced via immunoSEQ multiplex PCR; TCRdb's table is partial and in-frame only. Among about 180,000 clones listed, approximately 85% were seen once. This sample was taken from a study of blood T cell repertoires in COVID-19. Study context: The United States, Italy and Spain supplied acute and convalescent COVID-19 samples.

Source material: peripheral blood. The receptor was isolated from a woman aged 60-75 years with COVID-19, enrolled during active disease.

Written as DNA, the CDR3 is TGTGCCAGTAGTATAGATAGGGGCGCTGAAGCTTTCTTT. This translates into CASSIDRGAEAFF. The chain uses TRBV19 and TRBJ1-1, with D possibly TRBD1 on 5 matching bases. Germline CDR1 LNHDA, CDR2 SQIVND (reference sequence). The CDR3 consists of 13 residues. Trimming removed 0 bases at V and 6 bases at J, with 8 bases between.